This TCR beta chain was captured in a study of T cells after posttransplantation cyclophosphamide. Points from the study as a whole: Skin or GI-infiltrating T cells shared few TRB sequences with blood. After PTCy, TRB diversity resembled that of CNI/methotrexate controls.

This clone was seen at least ten times. The antigen is undetermined. Peripheral blood was collected from the related graft donor on the marrow donation day. Clones were sequenced by immunoSEQ multiplex PCR, and TCRdb holds only the in-frame ones, with some missing. Altogether 20,000 to 30,000 clones were found in the sample, and no singletons occur. The CDR3 is made up of 17 amino acids. Sequenced input: PBMCs. The TCR sequence derives from a man aged 50 or older in good health, CMV-negative, and a related stem cell transplant donor. This chain connects TRBV21-1 to TRBJ2-3; the table calls TRBD1, which could not be checked here. TRBV21-1 is annotated as a pseudogene. The CDR3 protein is CASSKGAIPPRPDTQYF. The DNA of the CDR3 is TGTGCCAGCAGCAAAGGGGCCATCCCTCCAAGGCCAGATACGCAGTATTTT.